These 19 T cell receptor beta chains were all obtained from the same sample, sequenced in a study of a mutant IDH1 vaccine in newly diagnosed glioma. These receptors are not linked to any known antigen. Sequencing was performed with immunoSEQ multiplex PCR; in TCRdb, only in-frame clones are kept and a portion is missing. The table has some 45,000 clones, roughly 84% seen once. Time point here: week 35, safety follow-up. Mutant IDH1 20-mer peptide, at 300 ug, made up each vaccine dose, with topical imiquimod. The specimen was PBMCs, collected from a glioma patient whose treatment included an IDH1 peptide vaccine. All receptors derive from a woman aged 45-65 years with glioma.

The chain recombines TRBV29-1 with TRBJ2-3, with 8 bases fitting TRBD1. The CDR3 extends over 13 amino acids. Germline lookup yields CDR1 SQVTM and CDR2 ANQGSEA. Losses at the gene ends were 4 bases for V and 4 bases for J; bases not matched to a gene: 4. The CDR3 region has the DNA TGCAGCGTTGGACAGGGGAACGCAGATACGCAGTATTTT. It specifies CSVGQGNADTQYF.

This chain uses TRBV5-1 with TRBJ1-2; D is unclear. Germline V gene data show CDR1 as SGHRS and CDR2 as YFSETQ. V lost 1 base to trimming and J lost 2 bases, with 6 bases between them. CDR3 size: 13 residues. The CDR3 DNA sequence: TGCGCCAGCAGCTTGAAGGAAAACTATGGCTACACCTTC. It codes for CASSLKENYGYTF.

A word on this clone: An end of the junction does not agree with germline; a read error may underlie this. CDR3 in amino acids: CASSPGGNSGELFF. In DNA form, the CDR3 reads TGTGCCAGCAGTCCGGGAGGGAACTCCGGGGAGCTGTTTTTT. This chain uses TRBV7-9 with TRBJ2-2, with 8 bases identical to TRBD2. Germline V gene lookup returns CDR1 SEHNR and CDR2 FQNEAQ (reference sequence). This CDR3 comprises 14 residues. The whole variable domain, filled in from reference TRBV7-9 and TRBJ2-2, reads DTGVSQNPRHKITKRGQNVTFRCDPISEHNRLYWYRQTLGQGPEFLTYFQNEAQLEKSRLLSDRFSAERPKGSFSTLEIQRTEQGDSAMYLCASSPGGNSGELFFGEGSRLTVL.

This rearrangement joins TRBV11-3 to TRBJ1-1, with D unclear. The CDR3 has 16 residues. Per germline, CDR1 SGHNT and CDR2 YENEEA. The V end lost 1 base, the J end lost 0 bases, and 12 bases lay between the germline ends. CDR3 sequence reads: CASSLGSQLMNTEAFF. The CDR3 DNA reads TGTGCCAGCAGCTTAGGTTCACAGCTCATGAACACTGAAGCTTTCTTT. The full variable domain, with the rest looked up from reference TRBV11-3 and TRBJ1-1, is EAGVVQSPRYKIIEKKQPVAFWCNPISGHNTLYWYLQNLGQGPELLIRYENEEAVDDSQLPKDRFSAERLKGVDSTLKIQPAELGDSAVYLCASSLGSQLMNTEAFFGQGTRLTVV.

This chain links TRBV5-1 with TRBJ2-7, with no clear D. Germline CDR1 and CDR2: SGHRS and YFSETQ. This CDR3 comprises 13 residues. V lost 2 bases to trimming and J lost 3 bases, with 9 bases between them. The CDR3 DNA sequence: TGCGCCAGCAGCTTCAGCAAGGGCTACGAGCAGTACTTC. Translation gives CASSFSKGYEQYF.

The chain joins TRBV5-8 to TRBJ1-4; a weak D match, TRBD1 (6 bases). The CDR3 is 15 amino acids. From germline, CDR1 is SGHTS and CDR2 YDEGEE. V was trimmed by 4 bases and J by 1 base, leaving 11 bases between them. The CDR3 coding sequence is TGTGCCAGCAGCGATCGAGGGGGAACTAATGAAAAACTGTTTTTT. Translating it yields CASSDRGGTNEKLFF.

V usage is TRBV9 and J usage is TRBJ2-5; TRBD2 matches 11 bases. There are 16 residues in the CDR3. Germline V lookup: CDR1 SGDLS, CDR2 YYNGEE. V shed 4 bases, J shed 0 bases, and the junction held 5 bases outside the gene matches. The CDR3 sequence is CASSPRLAGYQETQYF. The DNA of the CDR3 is TGTGCCAGCAGCCCAAGACTAGCGGGGTACCAAGAGACCCAGTACTTC.

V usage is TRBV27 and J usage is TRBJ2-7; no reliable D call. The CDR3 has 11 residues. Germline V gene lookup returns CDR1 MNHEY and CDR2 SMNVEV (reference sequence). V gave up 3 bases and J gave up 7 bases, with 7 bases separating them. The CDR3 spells CASSLGLEQYF. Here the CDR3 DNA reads TGTGCCAGCAGTTTGGGTCTGGAGCAGTACTTC.

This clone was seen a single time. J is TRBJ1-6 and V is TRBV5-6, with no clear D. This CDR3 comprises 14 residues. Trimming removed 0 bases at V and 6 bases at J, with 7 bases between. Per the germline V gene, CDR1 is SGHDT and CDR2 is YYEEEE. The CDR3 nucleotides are TGTGCCAGCAGCTTGGATTACCTTAATTCACCCCTCCACTTT. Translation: CASSLDYLNSPLHF.

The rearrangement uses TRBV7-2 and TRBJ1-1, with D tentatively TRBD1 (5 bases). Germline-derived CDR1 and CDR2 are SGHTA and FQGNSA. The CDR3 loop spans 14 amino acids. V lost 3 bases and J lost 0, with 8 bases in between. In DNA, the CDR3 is TGTGCCAGCAGCTTCCTGGGGGTGAACACTGAAGCTTTCTTT. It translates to CASSFLGVNTEAFF.

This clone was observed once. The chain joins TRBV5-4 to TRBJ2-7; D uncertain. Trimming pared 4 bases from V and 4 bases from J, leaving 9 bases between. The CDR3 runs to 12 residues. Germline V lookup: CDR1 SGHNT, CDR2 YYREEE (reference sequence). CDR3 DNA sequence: TGTGCCAGCAGCCCGGACGGGTACGAGCAGTACTTC. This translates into CASSPDGYEQYF.

In DNA, the CDR3 is TGCAGCGTTGGGGGGACAGGGACCGACAATCAGCCCCAGCATTTT. This gives the protein CSVGGTGTDNQPQHF. The V and J genes are TRBV29-1 and TRBJ1-5; 9 bases agree with TRBD1. V was clipped by 4 bases and J by 3 bases; unmatched bases: 7. Looked up from germline, CDR1 is SQVTM and CDR2 is ANQGSEA. The CDR3 totals 15 residues.

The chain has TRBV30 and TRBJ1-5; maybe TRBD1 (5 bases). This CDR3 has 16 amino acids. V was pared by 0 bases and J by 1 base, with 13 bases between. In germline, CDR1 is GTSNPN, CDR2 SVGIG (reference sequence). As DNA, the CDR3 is TGTGCCTGGAGTGTACGGGGGGAATGGAGCAATCAGCCCCAGCATTTT. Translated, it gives CAWSVRGEWSNQPQHF.

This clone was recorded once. CDR3 loop: CASSLSGTNYGYTF. CDR3 nucleotide sequence: TGTGCCAGCAGTTTATCAGGAACTAACTATGGCTACACCTTC. The chain has TRBV27 and TRBJ1-2, with unresolved D. There are 14 residues in the CDR3. Germline CDR1 is MNHEY and CDR2 is SMNVEV (reference sequence). V was cut by 0 bases and J by 0 bases, with 5 bases left in between.

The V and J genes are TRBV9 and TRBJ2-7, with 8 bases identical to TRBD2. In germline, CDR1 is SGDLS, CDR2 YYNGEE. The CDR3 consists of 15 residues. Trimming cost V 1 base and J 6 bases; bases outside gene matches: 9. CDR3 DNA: TGTGCCAGCAGCGTATATGGGACTAGTGCGGCCGAGCAGTACTTC. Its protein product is CASSVYGTSAAEQYF.

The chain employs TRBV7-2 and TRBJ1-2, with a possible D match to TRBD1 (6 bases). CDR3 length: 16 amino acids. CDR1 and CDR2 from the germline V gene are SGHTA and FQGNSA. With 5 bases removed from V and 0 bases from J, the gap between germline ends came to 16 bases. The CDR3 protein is CASSQRTVRTNYGYTF. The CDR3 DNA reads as TGTGCCAGCAGCCAAAGGACAGTACGTACTAACTATGGCTACACCTTC.

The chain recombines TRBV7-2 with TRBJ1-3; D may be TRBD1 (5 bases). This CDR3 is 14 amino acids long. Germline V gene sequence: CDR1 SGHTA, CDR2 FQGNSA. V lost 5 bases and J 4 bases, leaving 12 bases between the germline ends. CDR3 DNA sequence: TGTGCCAGCAGCCCGGGTGGGGGAGGAAACACCATATATTTT. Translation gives CASSPGGGGNTIYF.

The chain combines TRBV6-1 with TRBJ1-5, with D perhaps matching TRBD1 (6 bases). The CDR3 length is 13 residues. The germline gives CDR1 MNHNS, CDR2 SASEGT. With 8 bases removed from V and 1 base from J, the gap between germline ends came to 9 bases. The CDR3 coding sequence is TGTGCCAGCCGGCAGGGGAGCAATCAGCCCCAGCATTTT. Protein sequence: CASRQGSNQPQHF.

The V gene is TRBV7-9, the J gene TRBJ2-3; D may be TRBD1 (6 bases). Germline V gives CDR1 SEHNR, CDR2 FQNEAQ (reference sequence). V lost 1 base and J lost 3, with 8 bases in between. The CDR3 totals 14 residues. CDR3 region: CASSLDRATDTQYF. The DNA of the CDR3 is TGTGCCAGCAGCTTAGACAGGGCTACAGATACGCAGTATTTT.